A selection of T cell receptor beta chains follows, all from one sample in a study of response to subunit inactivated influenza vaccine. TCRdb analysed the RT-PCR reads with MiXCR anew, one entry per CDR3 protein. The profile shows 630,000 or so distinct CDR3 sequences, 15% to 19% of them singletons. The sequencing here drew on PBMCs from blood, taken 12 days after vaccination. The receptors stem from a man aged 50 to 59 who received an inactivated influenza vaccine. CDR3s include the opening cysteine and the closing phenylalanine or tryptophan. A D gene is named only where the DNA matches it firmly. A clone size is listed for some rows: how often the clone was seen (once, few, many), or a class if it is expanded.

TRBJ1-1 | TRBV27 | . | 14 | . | TGTGCCAGCAGTCGGACCGTGAGGAACACTGAAGCTTTCTTT | CASSRTVRNTEAFF
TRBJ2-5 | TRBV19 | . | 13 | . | TGTGCCAGTAGGACCGGGAGCCAAGACACCCAGTACTTC | CASRTGSQDTQYF
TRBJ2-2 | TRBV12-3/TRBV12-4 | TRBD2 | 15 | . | TGTGCCAGCACGCTCCCTAGCGGGGGGGCCGGGGAGCTGTTTTTT | CASTLPSGGAGELFF
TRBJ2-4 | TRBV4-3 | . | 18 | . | TGCGCCAGCAGCCAAGATCCCGCGGGAACTGCAGCCAAAAACATTCAGTACTTC | CASSQDPAGTAAKNIQYF
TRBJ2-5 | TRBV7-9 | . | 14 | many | TGTGCCAGCAGCCGCTCGGGAGTAGGGGAGACCCAGTACTTC | CASSRSGVGETQYF
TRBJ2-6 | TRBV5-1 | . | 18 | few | TGCGCCAGCAGCTTGGGTCCGGGGTTTAGCTCTGGGGCCAACGTCCTGACTTTC | CASSLGPGFSSGANVLTF
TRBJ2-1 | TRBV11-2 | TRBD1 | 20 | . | TGTGCCAGCAGCCCCGTATCCTGGGGCCGACAGGGGATAACCTACAATGAGCAGTTCTTC | CASSPVSWGRQGITYNEQFF
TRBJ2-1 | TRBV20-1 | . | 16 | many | TGCAGTGCTAGAGAGCGGCGGGACAGCTCCTACAATGAGCAGTTCTTC | CSARERRDSSYNEQFF
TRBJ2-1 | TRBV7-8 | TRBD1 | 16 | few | TGTGCCAGCAGCCCAGAGGGGCAGGGGGCAAGGGATGAGCAGTTCTTC | CASSPEGQGARDEQFF
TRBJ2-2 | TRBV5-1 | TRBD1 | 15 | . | TGCGCCAGCAGCCCGGGACAGGGTGTAACCGGGGAGCTGTTTTTT | CASSPGQGVTGELFF
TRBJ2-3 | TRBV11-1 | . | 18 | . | TGTGCCAGCAGCTCCGATCTGGACACGGGAGCACGAGGCGCTACGCAGTATTTT | CASSSDLDTGARGATQYF
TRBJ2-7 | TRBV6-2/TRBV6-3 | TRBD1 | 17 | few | TGTGCCAGCAGTTACTCGAGGCGGCGGACAGGGGCCTACGAGCAGTACTTC | CASSYSRRRTGAYEQYF
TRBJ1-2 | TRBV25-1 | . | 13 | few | TGTGCCAGCAGTGAACGGTGGGACTATGGCTACACCTTC | CASSERWDYGYTF
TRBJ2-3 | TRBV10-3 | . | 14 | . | TGTGCCATCAAAACGGGACGGTACACAGATACGCAGTATTTT | CAIKTGRYTDTQYF
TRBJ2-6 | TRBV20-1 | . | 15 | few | TGCAGTGCTCAAGACAGGCGGGCGGGGGCCAACGTCCTGACTTTC | CSAQDRRAGANVLTF
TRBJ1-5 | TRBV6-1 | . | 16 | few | TGTGCCAGCATCAAAACCCAGGGGTATAGCAATCAGCCCCAGCATTTT | CASIKTQGYSNQPQHF
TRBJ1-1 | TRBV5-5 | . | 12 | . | TGTGCCAGCAGCTCGCCAGTTGGGCAAACTTTCTTT | CASSSPVGQTFF
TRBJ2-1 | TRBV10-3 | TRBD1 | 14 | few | TGTGCCATCAGTGAGTCCAGGGGACAGGCAGAGCAGTTCTTC | CAISESRGQAEQFF
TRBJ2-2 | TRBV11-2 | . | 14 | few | TGTGCCAGCAGCCCCACGTCAGCGTTTGGGGAGCTGTTTTTT | CASSPTSAFGELFF
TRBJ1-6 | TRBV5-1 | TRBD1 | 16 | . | TGCGCCAGCAGCTCAGGAAGAAGGGGGCACAATTCACCCCTCCACTTT | CASSSGRRGHNSPLHF
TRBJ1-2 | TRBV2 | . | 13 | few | TGTGCCAGCAGTGAACGAGGGTACTATGGCTACACCTTC | CASSERGYYGYTF
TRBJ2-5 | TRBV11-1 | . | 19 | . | TGTGCCAGCAGTCACCCCCGGACAGGGAGGGAACGGCACGGGGAGACCCAGTACTTC | CASSHPRTGRERHGETQYF
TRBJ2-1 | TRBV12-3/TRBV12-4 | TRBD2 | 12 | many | TGTGCCAGCAGTGAGAATTTGGGGAGGGAGTTCTTC | CASSENLGREFF
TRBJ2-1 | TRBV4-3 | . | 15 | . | TGCGCCAGCAGCCAAGACAGTTTGGGGGACAATGAGCAGTTCTTC | CASSQDSLGDNEQFF
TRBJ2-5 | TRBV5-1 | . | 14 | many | TGTGCCAGCAGTGGAGGGACGGGACAAGAGACCCAGTACTTC | CASSGGTGQETQYF
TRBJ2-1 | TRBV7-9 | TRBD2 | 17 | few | TGTGCCAGCAGCTTAGGAGTGACTAGCGGGGAGTACAATGAGCAGTTCTTC | CASSLGVTSGEYNEQFF
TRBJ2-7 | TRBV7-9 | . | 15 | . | TGTGCCAGCAGCTTAGCTTTGGACGGCCCCTACGAGCAGTACTTC | CASSLALDGPYEQYF
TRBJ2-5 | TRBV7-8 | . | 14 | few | TGTGCCAGCAGCGAGAGGGACTCCCAAGAGACCCAGTACTTC | CASSERDSQETQYF
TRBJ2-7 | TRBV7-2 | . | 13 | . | TGTGCCAGCAGCTTACAACCGATCTACGAGCAGTACTTC | CASSLQPIYEQYF
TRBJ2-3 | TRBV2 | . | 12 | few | TGTGCCAGCAGTGAGTTTAGCGCGAAGCAGTATTTT | CASSEFSAKQYF
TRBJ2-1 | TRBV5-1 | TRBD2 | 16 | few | TGCGCCAGCAGCTTGTTGGGCGGGGGGCAGGACAATGAGCAGTTCTTC | CASSLLGGGQDNEQFF